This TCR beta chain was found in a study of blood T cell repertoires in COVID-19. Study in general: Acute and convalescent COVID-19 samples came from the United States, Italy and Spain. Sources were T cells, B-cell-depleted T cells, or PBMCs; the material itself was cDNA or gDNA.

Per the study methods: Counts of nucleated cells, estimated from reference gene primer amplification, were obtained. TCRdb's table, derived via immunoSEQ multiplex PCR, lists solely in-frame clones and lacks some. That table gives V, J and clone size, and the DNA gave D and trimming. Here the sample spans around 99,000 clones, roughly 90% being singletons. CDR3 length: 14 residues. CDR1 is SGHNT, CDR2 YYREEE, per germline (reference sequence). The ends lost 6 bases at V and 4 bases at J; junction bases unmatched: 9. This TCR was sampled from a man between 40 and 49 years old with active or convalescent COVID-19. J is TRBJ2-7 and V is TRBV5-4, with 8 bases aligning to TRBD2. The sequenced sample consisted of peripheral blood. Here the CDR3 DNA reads TGTGCCAGCAAGAAGGAGCGGGAGACGTACGAGCAGTACTTC. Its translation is CASKKERETYEQYF.